A selection of T cell receptor beta chains follows, all from one sample in a study of tissue T cells after allogeneic stem cell transplantation. Produced via immunoSEQ multiplex PCR; TCRdb's table is partial and in-frame only. The sample has some 24,000 clones; more than 60% are singletons. The sequences come from tissue from the ileum, collected at autopsy. The receptors here all came from a female donor older than 55 with lung cancer. The CDR3 runs from the conserved cysteine through the conserved F or W. The D gene is left open where the match is weak. Size values are once, few and many counts, or a class for expanded clones, and some rows have none.

J gene,V gene,clone size,D gene,CDR3 protein,CDR3 DNA
TRBJ1-4,TRBV3-1/TRBV3-2,few,.,CASSGSKLFF,TGTGCCAGCAGCGGCAGTAAACTGTTTTTT
TRBJ2-1,TRBV7-2,.,.,CASSLVGGREQFF,TGTGCCAGCAGCTTAGTCGGGGGGCGTGAGCAGTTCTTC
TRBJ2-1,TRBV3-1/TRBV3-2,.,.,CASSQDLGGHRFF,TGTGCCAGCAGCCAAGATCTTGGGGGGCATCGGTTCTTC
TRBJ2-1,TRBV18,.,.,CASSPSLTGRGDEQFF,TGTGCCAGCTCACCATCGTTGACAGGACGAGGGGATGAGCAGTTCTTC
TRBJ1-2,TRBV2,.,.,CASSNNRARSDGYTF,TGTGCCAGCAGCAATAACAGGGCCCGCAGCGATGGCTACACCTTC
TRBJ1-5,TRBV10-1,few,.,CASRQNKTGFKCQPQHF,TGCGCCAGCAGGCAGAACAAAACAGGGTTCAAGTGTCAGCCCCAGCATTTT
TRBJ2-3,TRBV6-1,once,.,CASSVPGHLLGSASTDTQYF,TGTGCCAGCAGTGTACCGGGACACCTCCTGGGATCAGCTAGCACAGATACGCAGTATTTT
TRBJ1-1,TRBV2,.,.,CASSVSWGGTEAFF,TGTGCCAGCAGTGTTTCGTGGGGCGGCACTGAAGCTTTCTTT
TRBJ1-1,TRBV10-3,.,.,CAISETGGTEAFF,TGTGCCATCAGTGAGACGGGGGGCACTGAAGCTTTCTTT
TRBJ1-3,TRBV11-3,medium-sized,.,CASSPRQGNTIYF,TGTGCCAGCAGCCCCCGACAGGGAAACACCATATATTTT
TRBJ1-1,TRBV4-3,.,TRBD1,CASSQALDRGRSKAFF,TGCGCCAGCAGCCAAGCCTTGGACAGGGGGAGATCTAAGGCTTTCTTT
TRBJ1-2,TRBV6-5,.,TRBD1,CASKVGTGVGYTF,TGTGCCAGCAAGGTCGGGACAGGGGTCGGCTACACCTTC
TRBJ2-2,TRBV5-1,.,TRBD2,CASSLSREGTGELFF,TGCGCCAGCAGCTTGTCGCGGGAGGGCACCGGGGAGCTGTTTTTT
TRBJ2-3,TRBV5-5,.,TRBD1,CASSFGQGAADTQYF,TGTGCCAGCAGCTTCGGACAGGGGGCTGCAGATACGCAGTATTTT
TRBJ1-2,TRBV24-1,few,TRBD1,CATSARQGSYGYTF,TGTGCCACCAGTGCCCGACAGGGCAGCTATGGCTACACCTTC
TRBJ1-2,TRBV6-5,.,.,CASTPWGSYGYTF,TGTGCCAGCACCCCTTGGGGGTCCTATGGCTACACCTTC
TRBJ2-3,TRBV12-3/TRBV12-4,few,.,CASSFGEQDTQYF,TGTGCCAGCAGTTTCGGGGAGCAGGATACGCAGTATTTT